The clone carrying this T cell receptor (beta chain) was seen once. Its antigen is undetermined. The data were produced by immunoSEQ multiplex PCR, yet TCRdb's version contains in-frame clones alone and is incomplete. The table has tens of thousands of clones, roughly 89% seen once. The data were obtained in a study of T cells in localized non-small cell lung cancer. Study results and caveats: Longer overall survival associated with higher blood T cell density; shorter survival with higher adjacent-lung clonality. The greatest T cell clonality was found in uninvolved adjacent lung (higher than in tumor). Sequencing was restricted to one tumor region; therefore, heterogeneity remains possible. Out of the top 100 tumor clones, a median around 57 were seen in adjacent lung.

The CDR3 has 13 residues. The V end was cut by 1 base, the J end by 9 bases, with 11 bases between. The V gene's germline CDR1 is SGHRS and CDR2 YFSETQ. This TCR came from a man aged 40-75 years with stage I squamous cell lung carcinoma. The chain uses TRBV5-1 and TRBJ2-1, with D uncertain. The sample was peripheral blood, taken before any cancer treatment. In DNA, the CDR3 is TGCGCCAGCAGCTTGAGGTTGAGCAGTGAGCAGTTCTTC. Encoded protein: CASSLRLSSEQFF.